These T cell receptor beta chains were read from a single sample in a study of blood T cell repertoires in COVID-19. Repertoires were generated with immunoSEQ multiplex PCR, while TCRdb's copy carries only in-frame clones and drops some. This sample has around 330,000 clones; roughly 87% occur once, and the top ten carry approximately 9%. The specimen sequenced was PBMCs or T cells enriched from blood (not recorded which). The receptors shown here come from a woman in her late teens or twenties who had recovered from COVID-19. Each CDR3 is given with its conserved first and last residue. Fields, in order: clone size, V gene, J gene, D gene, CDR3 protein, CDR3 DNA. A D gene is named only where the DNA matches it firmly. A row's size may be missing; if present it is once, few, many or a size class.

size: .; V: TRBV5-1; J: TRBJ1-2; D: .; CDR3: CASSLEGDYGYTF; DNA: TGCGCCAGCAGTTTAGAGGGAGACTATGGCTACACCTTC
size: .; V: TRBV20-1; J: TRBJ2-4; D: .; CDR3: CSASGGGEKNIQYF; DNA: TGCAGTGCTAGTGGGGGCGGGGAGAAAAACATTCAGTACTTC
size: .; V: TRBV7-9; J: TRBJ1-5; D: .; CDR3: CASSLGTAQAQHF; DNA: TGTGCCAGCAGCTTAGGGACAGCCCAGGCCCAGCATTTT
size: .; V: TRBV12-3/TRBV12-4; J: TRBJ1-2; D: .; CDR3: CASSLVTDYGYTF; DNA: TGTGCCAGCAGTTTAGTAACTGACTATGGCTACACCTTC
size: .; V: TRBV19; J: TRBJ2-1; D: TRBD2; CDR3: CASSTQTSGEIEFF; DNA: TGTGCCAGTAGTACCCAGACTAGCGGGGAAATTGAGTTCTTC
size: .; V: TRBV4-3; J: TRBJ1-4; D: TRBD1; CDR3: CASSQGDRGDEKLFF; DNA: TGCGCCAGCAGCCAAGGGGACAGGGGGGACGAAAAACTGTTTTTT
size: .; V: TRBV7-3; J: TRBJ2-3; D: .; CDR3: CASSLIGGWRTDTQYF; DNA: TGTGCCAGCAGCTTAATTGGAGGATGGCGCACAGATACGCAGTATTTT
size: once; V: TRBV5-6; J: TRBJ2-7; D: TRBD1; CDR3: CASSQTGSEQYF; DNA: TGTGCCAGCAGCCAGACAGGGAGCGAGCAGTACTTC
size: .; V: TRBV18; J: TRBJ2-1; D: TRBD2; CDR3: CASSPSGGAFNQFF; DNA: TGTGCCAGCTCACCTAGCGGGGGGGCCTTCAATCAGTTCTTC
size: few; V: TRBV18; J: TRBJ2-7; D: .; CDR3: CASLAGGHYEQYF; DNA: TGTGCCAGCTTGGCAGGGGGGCATTACGAGCAGTACTTC